The present TCR beta chain was sequenced within a study of OX40 agonist ivuxolimab in advanced cancers. Study-level information: Of mixed ages from about 23 to 90 and averaging approximately 60 years, the group was about 80% male. Partial responses were observed in three patients, of whom one had hepatocellular carcinoma and two had cutaneous melanoma. Study-level points and caveats: Expanded clones were, on average, more numerous among CD8+ T cells than CD4+.

Germline assignment: CDR1 PRHDT and CDR2 FYEKMQ (reference sequence). The CDR3 runs 14 residues. V shed 1 base and J shed 0 bases, with 7 bases lying between them. Worth noting for this clone: Its antigen is undetermined.

TCRdb's copy holds only in-frame clones and misses some; the assay was immunoSEQ multiplex PCR. The profile shows thousands of clones, over 60% of them singletons. Autoimmune disease history or systemic immunosuppression disqualified patients. The gene calls are TRBV13 and TRBJ2-7; D might be TRBD2 (5 bases). The receptor comes from an adult with an advanced solid tumor such as melanoma, head and neck, liver or kidney cancer. The specimen was CD4+ or CD8+ T cells sorted from blood, collected in a trial of the OX40 agonist ivuxolimab. The CDR3 spells CASSLEGSSYEQYF. The CDR3 DNA is TGTGCCAGCAGCTTAGAAGGGAGCTCCTACGAGCAGTACTTC. Based on the CDR3 plus reference TRBV13 and TRBJ2-7, the full variable domain is AAGVIQSPRHLIKEKRETATLKCYPIPRHDTVYWYQQGPGQDPQFLISFYEKMQSDKGSIPDRFSAQQFSDYHSELNMSSLELGDSALYFCASSLEGSSYEQYFGPGTRLTVT.